The following is a T cell receptor beta chain sequence with its context. As yet, its antigen is unknown. With 3 bases removed from V and 2 bases from J, the gap between germline ends came to 8 bases. Germline V lookup: CDR1 KGHSH, CDR2 LQKENI. This CDR3 region has 13 residues. The assay was immunoSEQ multiplex PCR, and TCRdb's table has in-frame clones only and misses some. The repertoire includes over 80,000 clones, roughly four fifths of them detected once, and more than 0.65% sits in the top ten. Focal radiation and CTLA-4 blockade (ipilimumab) were tested in chemo-refractory metastatic non-small-cell lung cancer patients. The data stem from a study of radiotherapy plus CTLA-4 blockade in lung cancer. The study, taken as a whole, reports: Following radiotherapy plus ipilimumab, tumor-derived TCR clones expanded in the blood. Response was reportedly best predicted by early blood T cell clone dynamics, with interferon-beta.

The V and J genes are TRBV18 and TRBJ2-7, with no clear D. The sequencing used peripheral blood, collected from a patient treated with radiotherapy plus ipilimumab. The sequence was collected from a human donor with non-small cell lung cancer who had stable disease on radiotherapy plus ipilimumab. The CDR3 loop reads CASSPSPAYEQYF. The DNA for the CDR3 is TGTGCCAGCTCACCCTCCCCGGCCTACGAGCAGTACTTC.